The subject of this entry is one T cell receptor (beta chain). This sample was included in a study of blood T cell repertoires in COVID-19. Study background: PBMCs, B-cell-depleted T cells, or T cells were the source of the cDNA or gDNA that made up the material.

The protocol was immunoSEQ multiplex PCR, while the TCRdb copy is restricted to in-frame clones and leaves out a portion. The sample lists about 410,000 clones, roughly 86% occurring once. Everyone who took part was about 18 to 90 years old, and they came from over 20 US areas. Before being deemed recovered, Cohort 3 donors had two negative PCRs, clearance, or symptom resolution. The CDR3 covers 13 residues. Germline CDR1 and CDR2: LNHDA and SQIVND (reference sequence). V was trimmed by 5 bases and J by 6 bases, leaving 14 bases between them. The chain has TRBV19 and TRBJ2-7, with TRBD1 as a possible D gene (6 bases). The TCR sequence derives from a woman in her 30s who had recovered from COVID-19. Sequenced: PBMCs or T cells enriched from blood (not recorded which). The CDR3 here is CASSPQDRGEQYF. The CDR3, as DNA: TGTGCCAGTAGTCCTCAGGACAGAGGCGAGCAGTACTTC.